The rows below give T cell receptor beta chains drawn from one sample of a study of control samples from healthy donors and cancer patients. The data were produced by immunoSEQ multiplex PCR, yet TCRdb's version contains in-frame clones alone and is incomplete. Among around 20,000 clones listed, about 86% were seen once. The specimen was PBMCs. The receptors originated from a woman in her sixties or seventies with colorectal cancer. Each CDR3 is given with its conserved first and last residue. A D gene is named only where the DNA matches it firmly. Clone size, where shown, is once, few, many, or a class for clones that have expanded.

d_call: .; v_call: TRBV11-2; clone_size: .; j_call: TRBJ1-5; cdr3_nt: TGTGCCAGCAGCCGGGACACAAATCAGCCCCAGCATTTT; cdr3_aa: CASSRDTNQPQHF
d_call: .; v_call: TRBV6-5; clone_size: few; j_call: TRBJ1-6; cdr3_nt: TGTGCCAGCTTAGGACGGAAGATCTATAATTCACCCCTCCACTTT; cdr3_aa: CASLGRKIYNSPLHF
d_call: TRBD1; v_call: TRBV4-2; clone_size: .; j_call: TRBJ2-7; cdr3_nt: TGTGCCAGCAGCCCCCCCCGGGACAGAGGAGTTTACGAGCAGTACTTC; cdr3_aa: CASSPPRDRGVYEQYF
d_call: TRBD1; v_call: TRBV5-1; clone_size: once; j_call: TRBJ1-1; cdr3_nt: TGCGCCAGCAGCTTACAGGGGGATACTGAAGCTTTCTTT; cdr3_aa: CASSLQGDTEAFF
d_call: .; v_call: TRBV10-3; clone_size: .; j_call: TRBJ1-2; cdr3_nt: TGTGCCATCAGCGGGGACGCCGACTATGGCTACACCTTC; cdr3_aa: CAISGDADYGYTF
d_call: .; v_call: TRBV2; clone_size: .; j_call: TRBJ2-2; cdr3_nt: TGTGCCAGCAGTGAGGACCTCCCTAGGGAGCTGTTTTTT; cdr3_aa: CASSEDLPRELFF
d_call: .; v_call: TRBV19; clone_size: .; j_call: TRBJ1-1; cdr3_nt: TGTGCCAGTAGTATGTTTTCCGTTATGGGGAACACTGAAGCTTTCTTT; cdr3_aa: CASSMFSVMGNTEAFF
d_call: .; v_call: TRBV6-5; clone_size: .; j_call: TRBJ1-1; cdr3_nt: TGTGCCAGCAGTTACGGCAGGACAGCCGGCGCTTTCTTT; cdr3_aa: CASSYGRTAGAFF
d_call: TRBD1; v_call: TRBV5-6; clone_size: .; j_call: TRBJ2-1; cdr3_nt: TGTGCCAGCAGCTTGCCCGGGACAGGGACAAATGAGCAGTTCTTC; cdr3_aa: CASSLPGTGTNEQFF
d_call: .; v_call: TRBV7-9; clone_size: .; j_call: TRBJ1-2; cdr3_nt: TGTGCCAGCAGCTTAGCCCTCTATGGCTACACCTTC; cdr3_aa: CASSLALYGYTF
d_call: .; v_call: TRBV2; clone_size: .; j_call: TRBJ2-1; cdr3_nt: TGTGCCAGCAGTGTAGACGGATACAATGAGCAGTTCTTC; cdr3_aa: CASSVDGYNEQFF
d_call: .; v_call: TRBV30; clone_size: .; j_call: TRBJ2-2; cdr3_nt: TGTGCCTGGAGTGGAGGGAGTGGTAACACCGGGGAGCTGTTTTTT; cdr3_aa: CAWSGGSGNTGELFF
d_call: TRBD1; v_call: TRBV24-1; clone_size: .; j_call: TRBJ2-6; cdr3_nt: TGTGCCACCAGTGATTTAGGGGGCGCTGGGGCCAACGTCCTGACTTTC; cdr3_aa: CATSDLGGAGANVLTF
d_call: .; v_call: TRBV24-1; clone_size: .; j_call: TRBJ2-7; cdr3_nt: TGTGCCACCCGGTGGGGATTCTACGAGCAGTACTTC; cdr3_aa: CATRWGFYEQYF
d_call: .; v_call: TRBV6-2/TRBV6-3; clone_size: .; j_call: TRBJ1-1; cdr3_nt: TGTGCCAGCAGTTCCGGAGGTGGGGTACCGCGGGAATACACTGAAGCTTTCTTT; cdr3_aa: CASSSGGGVPREYTEAFF
d_call: TRBD2; v_call: TRBV10-3; clone_size: .; j_call: TRBJ2-1; cdr3_nt: TGTGCCGGGCCCACTAGCGGGAGAACCAAAACGGCCTACAATGAGCAGTTCTTC; cdr3_aa: CAGPTSGRTKTAYNEQFF
d_call: .; v_call: TRBV4-1; clone_size: .; j_call: TRBJ2-2; cdr3_nt: TGCGCCAGCAGCCAAGCTGGATACCCGAACACCGGGGAGCTGTTTTTT; cdr3_aa: CASSQAGYPNTGELFF
d_call: TRBD2; v_call: TRBV6-4; clone_size: .; j_call: TRBJ2-7; cdr3_nt: TGTGCCAGCAGTGCCCGGGACTATTACTACGAGCAGTACTTC; cdr3_aa: CASSARDYYYEQYF
d_call: .; v_call: TRBV2; clone_size: few; j_call: TRBJ1-4; cdr3_nt: TGTGCCAGCAGTGGAGTAGGGATGGACGAAAAACTGTTTTTT; cdr3_aa: CASSGVGMDEKLFF
d_call: .; v_call: TRBV11-3; clone_size: .; j_call: TRBJ2-1; cdr3_nt: TGTGCCAGCAGCAAAGGGGCACGGGGTTATGTCGATGAGCAGTTCTTC; cdr3_aa: CASSKGARGYVDEQFF
d_call: .; v_call: TRBV5-1; clone_size: .; j_call: TRBJ2-6; cdr3_nt: TGCGCCAGCAGCTTGGTAGGTCCCTCTGGGGCCAACGTCCTGACTTTC; cdr3_aa: CASSLVGPSGANVLTF
d_call: .; v_call: TRBV7-9; clone_size: .; j_call: TRBJ2-3; cdr3_nt: TGTGCCAGCAGCGCGGGGCTAGCCCACACAGATACGCAGTATTTT; cdr3_aa: CASSAGLAHTDTQYF
d_call: TRBD2; v_call: TRBV9; clone_size: .; j_call: TRBJ2-5; cdr3_nt: TGTGCCAGCAGCGTAGGAGGAGCGGGGGTCCAAGAGACCCAGTACTTC; cdr3_aa: CASSVGGAGVQETQYF
d_call: .; v_call: TRBV14; clone_size: once; j_call: TRBJ2-7; cdr3_nt: TGTGCCAGCAGCCCAACAGGTTACGAGCAGTACTTC; cdr3_aa: CASSPTGYEQYF
d_call: .; v_call: TRBV30; clone_size: .; j_call: TRBJ2-5; cdr3_nt: TGTGCCTGGACCCGGGCGGAGACCCAGTACTTC; cdr3_aa: CAWTRAETQYF
d_call: TRBD1; v_call: TRBV4-3; clone_size: once; j_call: TRBJ1-5; cdr3_nt: TGCGCCAGCAGCCCTGGACAGGGTAATCAGCCCCAGCATTTT; cdr3_aa: CASSPGQGNQPQHF
d_call: TRBD1; v_call: TRBV29-1; clone_size: few; j_call: TRBJ1-2; cdr3_nt: TGCAGCGTTGAGATCCCCTCGGGACAGGGTATTGTTGGCTACACCTTC; cdr3_aa: CSVEIPSGQGIVGYTF
d_call: .; v_call: TRBV12-3/TRBV12-4; clone_size: once; j_call: TRBJ2-5; cdr3_nt: TGTGCCAGCAGTTCGTGGGGGGAAGAGACCCAGTACTTC; cdr3_aa: CASSSWGEETQYF
d_call: .; v_call: TRBV5-8; clone_size: .; j_call: TRBJ2-6; cdr3_nt: TGTGCCAGCAGCCTCAGATTAGGTGGGAGTGGGGCCAACGTCCTGACTTTC; cdr3_aa: CASSLRLGGSGANVLTF
d_call: .; v_call: TRBV7-2; clone_size: .; j_call: TRBJ2-7; cdr3_nt: TGTGCCAGCAGCTTAGCCATTTCCTACGAGCAGTACTTC; cdr3_aa: CASSLAISYEQYF
d_call: TRBD1; v_call: TRBV29-1; clone_size: .; j_call: TRBJ2-7; cdr3_nt: TGCAGCGTTGATTTCCGGGACAGGGGGTACGAGCAGTACTTC; cdr3_aa: CSVDFRDRGYEQYF
d_call: TRBD1; v_call: TRBV6-1; clone_size: .; j_call: TRBJ2-5; cdr3_nt: TGTGCCAGCAGTGCCTCGGGACAGGGGGCTGGAGAGACCCAGTACTTC; cdr3_aa: CASSASGQGAGETQYF
d_call: .; v_call: TRBV30; clone_size: .; j_call: TRBJ2-2; cdr3_nt: TGTGCCTGGACCCTAGCTTCTGACACCGGGGAGCTGTTTTTT; cdr3_aa: CAWTLASDTGELFF
d_call: .; v_call: TRBV7-9; clone_size: .; j_call: TRBJ2-7; cdr3_nt: TGTGCCAGCAGCTGGGCCCCGTACGAGCAGTACTTC; cdr3_aa: CASSWAPYEQYF
d_call: .; v_call: TRBV3-1/TRBV3-2; clone_size: .; j_call: TRBJ1-5; cdr3_nt: TGTGCCAGCAGCCAAGACGTGTTTCAGCCCCAGCATTTT; cdr3_aa: CASSQDVFQPQHF
d_call: .; v_call: TRBV3-1/TRBV3-2; clone_size: few; j_call: TRBJ2-3; cdr3_nt: TGTGCCAGCAGCGAGGCGGGACTGGCTAGCACAGATACGCAGTATTTT; cdr3_aa: CASSEAGLASTDTQYF
d_call: .; v_call: TRBV7-2; clone_size: .; j_call: TRBJ1-1; cdr3_nt: TGTGCCAGCAGCTTAAACCCTTCGAACACTGAAGCTTTCTTT; cdr3_aa: CASSLNPSNTEAFF
d_call: .; v_call: TRBV4-3; clone_size: .; j_call: TRBJ2-2; cdr3_nt: TGCGCCAGCAGCCGAGGGAGTCAGGGGGGGAACACCGGGGAGCTGTTTTTT; cdr3_aa: CASSRGSQGGNTGELFF
d_call: .; v_call: TRBV11-3; clone_size: .; j_call: TRBJ2-7; cdr3_nt: TGTGCCAGCAGCTTCACCGGGACCACGGCGAAAGGAGACGAGCAGTACTTC; cdr3_aa: CASSFTGTTAKGDEQYF
d_call: .; v_call: TRBV6-6; clone_size: .; j_call: TRBJ1-5; cdr3_nt: TGTGCCAGCAGTACTTCACGAACGGGGCCCCAGCATTTT; cdr3_aa: CASSTSRTGPQHF
d_call: TRBD2; v_call: TRBV5-6; clone_size: few; j_call: TRBJ2-3; cdr3_nt: TGTGCCAGCAGTCCGCGGGGGTCCTCAATCACAGATACGCAGTATTTT; cdr3_aa: CASSPRGSSITDTQYF
d_call: TRBD1; v_call: TRBV19; clone_size: .; j_call: TRBJ1-5; cdr3_nt: TGTGCCAGTAGTCTAGGACAGGGCGGTCAGCCCCAGCATTTT; cdr3_aa: CASSLGQGGQPQHF
d_call: .; v_call: TRBV7-9; clone_size: .; j_call: TRBJ1-1; cdr3_nt: TGTGCCAGCAGCGACTTGGGGGGCACTGAAGCTTTCTTT; cdr3_aa: CASSDLGGTEAFF
d_call: .; v_call: TRBV19; clone_size: once; j_call: TRBJ1-1; cdr3_nt: TGTGCCAGTAATCGGATGGGGGGAGGGGACACTGAAGCTTTCTTT; cdr3_aa: CASNRMGGGDTEAFF
d_call: .; v_call: TRBV5-4; clone_size: few; j_call: TRBJ2-3; cdr3_nt: TGTGCCAGCAGCACTCAGCTGCCGCTTGGCACAGATACGCAGTATTTT; cdr3_aa: CASSTQLPLGTDTQYF
d_call: TRBD1; v_call: TRBV12-3/TRBV12-4; clone_size: few; j_call: TRBJ1-1; cdr3_nt: TGTGCCAGCAGTTTAAAGGGACAGAAAGCTTTCTTT; cdr3_aa: CASSLKGQKAFF
d_call: TRBD2; v_call: TRBV7-2; clone_size: .; j_call: TRBJ2-1; cdr3_nt: TGTGCCAGCAGCTTAGCGCTAGCGGGTAATGAGCAGTTCTTC; cdr3_aa: CASSLALAGNEQFF
d_call: .; v_call: TRBV9; clone_size: once; j_call: TRBJ1-2; cdr3_nt: TGTGCCAGCAGCGCCCCACATCCCGGGCACTATGGCTACACCTTC; cdr3_aa: CASSAPHPGHYGYTF
d_call: .; v_call: TRBV6-2/TRBV6-3; clone_size: .; j_call: TRBJ1-6; cdr3_nt: TGTGCCAGCAGTTACCATGAGAAAAATTCACCCCTCCACTTT; cdr3_aa: CASSYHEKNSPLHF
d_call: TRBD1; v_call: TRBV23-1; clone_size: .; j_call: TRBJ1-6; cdr3_nt: TGCGCCAGCAGTCATCCAGGGGGGGTTCTGGATTCACCCCTCCACTTT; cdr3_aa: CASSHPGGVLDSPLHF
d_call: TRBD1; v_call: TRBV7-9; clone_size: .; j_call: TRBJ2-7; cdr3_nt: TGTGCCAGCAGCTTAGCTCGACAGGGGGCTGGCGAGCAGTACTTC; cdr3_aa: CASSLARQGAGEQYF
d_call: .; v_call: TRBV3-1/TRBV3-2; clone_size: once; j_call: TRBJ1-1; cdr3_nt: TGTGCCAGCAGCCCGTCGGGAAACACTGAAGCTTTCTTT; cdr3_aa: CASSPSGNTEAFF
d_call: .; v_call: TRBV6-2/TRBV6-3; clone_size: few; j_call: TRBJ2-1; cdr3_nt: TGTGCCAGCAGTTACTCTTCGGGGGGCAGGGATGAGCAGTTCTTC; cdr3_aa: CASSYSSGGRDEQFF
d_call: TRBD1; v_call: TRBV3-1/TRBV3-2; clone_size: .; j_call: TRBJ1-2; cdr3_nt: TGTGCCAGCAGCCACTTACAGGGGGCAGTGAATGGCTACACCTTC; cdr3_aa: CASSHLQGAVNGYTF
d_call: .; v_call: TRBV21-1; clone_size: once; j_call: TRBJ1-5; cdr3_nt: TGTGCCAGCAGCAAAGCGGGGACACCTAGCAATCAGCCCCAGCATTTT; cdr3_aa: CASSKAGTPSNQPQHF